This T cell receptor (beta chain) was sequenced in a study of Ad26.COV2.S vaccination and SARS-CoV-2 variants. General observations from the study: Using TCR breadth and depth analyses may have led to underestimated total T cell responses.

Measured with immunoSEQ multiplex PCR; TCRdb has only the in-frame clones, and not every one. The sample has around 450,000 clones; roughly 87% are singletons. Germline assignment: CDR1 SNHLY and CDR2 FYNNEI. Between the trimmed V and J ends, which lost 8 bases and 1 base, there was a span of 6 bases. The CDR3 totals 11 residues. Treatment in this sample: some 19 received Ad26.COV2.S at low or high dose, single or two shots; 5 received placebo; per-sample allocation not given. Collection of the samples took place on day 63 after the first injection of vaccine or placebo. Recruitment in Boston yielded a donor of adult age, 18-55 years. With regard to this clone: Its antigen is still unknown.

The TCR originated in a person between 18 and 65 years old who received the Ad26.COV2.S COVID-19 vaccine or a placebo. This material consisted of peripheral blood, taken in a trial of Ad26.COV2.S vaccine versus placebo. This chain joins TRBV2 and TRBJ2-7; no definite D call. The CDR3 is CASYQSYEQYF. In DNA form, the CDR3 reads TGTGCCAGCTACCAGTCCTACGAGCAGTACTTC.